A single sample gave rise to the 30 T cell receptor beta chains below, sequenced in a study of T cells in narcolepsy. Profiled with immunoSEQ multiplex PCR; TCRdb holds only in-frame clones, not every one. The repertoire includes fewer than 30,000 clones, approximately 85% of them detected once, and 1.3% sits in the top ten. Sequenced input: CD45RA- memory CD4+ T cells from PBMCs. The receptors were gathered from a human donor with narcolepsy.

CDR3 residues: CSVQVNYGYTF. The CDR3 nucleotides read TGCAGCGTTCAGGTGAACTATGGCTACACCTTC. This sequence joins TRBV29-1 and TRBJ1-2; no clear D. Trimming pared 5 bases from V and 2 bases from J, leaving 6 bases between. Germline V lookup: CDR1 SQVTM, CDR2 ANQGSEA. This CDR3 contains 11 residues.

The chain couples TRBV19 to TRBJ2-1, with 10 bases fitting TRBD2. After removal of 1 base from V and 4 bases from J, the junction contained 4 bases not matched to a gene. Germline V gene sequence: CDR1 LNHDA, CDR2 SQIVND (reference sequence). The CDR3 length is 16 residues. In DNA, the CDR3 is TGTGCCAGTAGTATAGTTGGTAGCGGGAGGTACAATGAGCAGTTCTTC. Its protein is CASSIVGSGRYNEQFF.

The gene calls are TRBV6-1 and TRBJ2-7; TRBD2 aligns across 11 bases. Germline values: CDR1 MNHNS, CDR2 SASEGT. This CDR3 spans 15 amino acids. J gave up 4 bases and V 6 bases, and 8 bases lay outside the gene matches. The CDR3 DNA is TGTGCCAGCAGCGCCACTAGCGGGAGTTCGTACGAGCAGTACTTC. Translated: CASSATSGSSYEQYF.

The gene calls are TRBV11-1 and TRBJ2-7; D call uncertain. Germline loops: CDR1 SGHAT, CDR2 FQDESV (reference sequence). The CDR3 has 14 residues. The V and J ends lost 2 bases and 1 base respectively, with 9 bases between them. The CDR3 loop reads CASSLLSGSYEQYF. DNA for the CDR3: TGTGCCAGCAGCTTACTTTCCGGGTCCTACGAGCAGTACTTC.

The genes are TRBV5-1 and TRBJ1-1; TRBD1 is a possible D gene (5 bases). Germline values: CDR1 SGHRS, CDR2 YFSETQ. Trimming removed 0 bases from V and 3 bases from J, with 9 bases in between. The CDR3 totals 14 residues. The CDR3 nucleotides read TGCGCCAGCAGCTTGGGACAGAAGGACACTGAAGCTTTCTTT. Its translation is CASSLGQKDTEAFF.

The J gene is TRBJ1-4, the V gene TRBV5-1; D is unresolved. Germline lookup yields CDR1 SGHRS and CDR2 YFSETQ. V was clipped by 2 bases and J by 3 bases, with 5 bases between them. The CDR3 totals 13 residues. The DNA for the CDR3 is TGCGCCAGCAGCTTTTCATCTAATGAAAAACTGTTTTTT. It translates to CASSFSSNEKLFF.

This chain uses TRBV5-6 with TRBJ1-2, with TRBD1 as a possible D gene (6 bases). The germline V gene encodes CDR1 SGHDT and CDR2 YYEEEE. The CDR3 spans 14 residues. The V and J ends lost 0 bases and 2 bases respectively, with 8 bases between them. CDR3 coding DNA: TGTGCCAGCAGCTTGGGGACAGTAAACTATGGCTACACCTTC. Translated, it gives CASSLGTVNYGYTF.

The V and J genes are TRBV10-1 and TRBJ2-1; 7 bases match TRBD2. CDR1 and CDR2 (germline): WNHNN, SYGVQD (reference sequence). V lost 4 bases, J lost 1 base, and 16 bases stayed unmatched. This CDR3 is built from 19 residues. CDR3 protein: CASSAPQAGNEKSYNEQFF. CDR3 DNA: TGCGCCAGCAGTGCCCCTCAAGCGGGAAATGAGAAGTCCTACAATGAGCAGTTCTTC.

This clone was picked up one time. J is TRBJ1-1 and V is TRBV28; D possibly corresponds to TRBD1 (6 bases). V was shortened by 7 bases and J by 5 bases, with 17 bases between the two germline ends. Looked up from germline, CDR1 is MDHEN and CDR2 is SYDVKM. The CDR3 length is 14 residues. As DNA, the CDR3 is TGTGCCAGCATCTTGGGACCAGGGGAAACTGAAGCTTTCTTT. This encodes CASILGPGETEAFF.

V is TRBV28 and J is TRBJ2-7, with TRBD2 identical over 10 bases. Trimming removed 4 bases from V and 3 bases from J; junction bases left unmatched: 6. The germline CDR1 and CDR2 sequences are MDHEN and SYDVKM. CDR3 length: 15 residues. The CDR3 region has the DNA TGTGCCAGCAGTTCCCCGGGACTAGCGAGCTACGAGCAGTACTTC. Translation gives CASSSPGLASYEQYF.

The chain recombines TRBV11-3 with TRBJ2-3; tentatively, D is TRBD1 (6 bases). The CDR3 is 14 amino acids. V was cut by 5 bases and J by 3 bases, with 12 bases left in between. CDR1 and CDR2 (germline): SGHNT, YENEEA. The CDR3 loop is CASSRGKGTDTQYF. The CDR3 DNA sequence: TGTGCCAGCAGCAGGGGGAAGGGGACAGATACGCAGTATTTT.

The gene calls are TRBV7-2 and TRBJ2-6, with TRBD1 identical over 9 bases. Germline assignment: CDR1 SGHTA and CDR2 FQGNSA. The trim removed 3 bases at V and 4 bases at J, leaving 7 bases unmatched. The CDR3 loop spans 17 amino acids. The chain's CDR3 is CASSFHRGLGGANVLTF. CDR3 coding DNA: TGTGCCAGCAGCTTTCACAGGGGGCTGGGCGGGGCCAACGTCCTGACTTTC.

This clone was counted a single time. The chain combines TRBV10-3 with TRBJ2-7; D unclear. The ends were cut back, 10 bases at V and 2 bases at J, with 18 bases in the middle. The CDR3 extends over 14 amino acids. Germline CDR1 and CDR2: ENHRY and SYGVKD. CDR3 amino acids: CATKALEITYEQYF. DNA of the CDR3: TGTGCCACCAAAGCGCTTGAGATTACCTACGAGCAGTACTTC.

This sequence joins TRBV7-2 and TRBJ2-3; D remains unclear. Germline V CDR1 and CDR2: SGHTA, FQGNSA. Trimming took 3 bases from V and 6 from J, leaving 13 bases between them. CDR3 length: 14 residues. CDR3 residues: CASSFSNPVDTQYF. The CDR3 DNA follows: TGTGCCAGCAGCTTTAGCAACCCGGTCGATACGCAGTATTTT. Filled out from reference TRBV7-2 and TRBJ2-3, the complete variable domain reads GAGVSQSPSNKVTEKGKDVELRCDPISGHTALYWYRQSLGQGLEFLIYFQGNSAPDKSGLPSDRFSAERTGGSVSTLTIQRTQQEDSAVYLCASSFSNPVDTQYFGPGTRLTVL.

V usage is TRBV30 and J usage is TRBJ1-1; 9 positions match TRBD1. CDR3 length: 18 residues. Trimming at V came to 2 bases and at J to 2 bases, leaving 15 bases not matched to a gene. The germline V gene has CDR1 GTSNPN and CDR2 SVGIG (reference sequence). The CDR3 here is CAWSPFTGGFFENTEAFF. Written as DNA, the CDR3 is TGTGCCTGGAGTCCCTTCACAGGGGGCTTTTTCGAAAACACTGAAGCTTTCTTT.

This chain connects TRBV10-3 to TRBJ2-1; 13 bases agree with TRBD2. The V segment lost 3 bases and the J segment 7 bases; nucleotides outside the gene matches: 6. The CDR3 sequence is 16 residues long. Germline CDR1 and CDR2: ENHRY and SYGVKD. CDR3 nucleotides: TGTGCCATCAGTGACGCGACTAGCGGGAGGCATAATGAGCAGTTCTTC. It yields the protein CAISDATSGRHNEQFF.

The chain couples TRBV9 to TRBJ2-3, with TRBD2 matching over 14 bases. Losses at the gene ends were 3 bases for V and 0 bases for J; bases not matched to a gene: 12. This CDR3 has 20 amino acids. From germline, CDR1 is SGDLS and CDR2 YYNGEE. The chain's CDR3 is CASSGPGLAGALWSTDTQYF. CDR3 sequence (DNA): TGTGCCAGCAGCGGCCCGGGACTAGCGGGGGCCCTCTGGAGCACAGATACGCAGTATTTT.

The V call is TRBV2, the J call TRBJ1-4; TRBD1 is a possible D gene (6 bases). V lost 7 bases and J lost 0, with 9 bases in between. From germline, CDR1 is SNHLY and CDR2 FYNNEI. The CDR3 totals 14 residues. CDR3 loop: CASTRTATNEKLFF. CDR3 nucleotide sequence: TGTGCCAGCACTCGGACAGCAACTAATGAAAAACTGTTTTTT.

This clone was recorded once. The genes are TRBV4-2 and TRBJ2-1, with 12 positions matching TRBD2. From germline, CDR1 is LGHNA and CDR2 YNFKEQ. V was clipped by 8 bases and J by 8 bases; unmatched bases: 19. The CDR3 has 18 amino acids. In DNA, the CDR3 is TGTGCCAGCTCGTTAGGGACTAGCGGGTCCTCAGGGTTGGATGAGCAGTTCTTC. Its protein product is CASSLGTSGSSGLDEQFF.

V and J are TRBV5-1 and TRBJ2-1; 8 nucleotides match TRBD2. Germline V gene sequence: CDR1 SGHRS, CDR2 YFSETQ. The CDR3 contains 16 residues. The V segment lost 6 bases and the J segment 2 bases; nucleotides outside the gene matches: 10. The CDR3 here is CASNGGASSAYNEQFF. CDR3 DNA: TGCGCCAGCAACGGGGGGGCATCTAGCGCCTACAATGAGCAGTTCTTC.

The rearrangement uses TRBV7-3 and TRBJ2-1; 8 bases fit TRBD2. CDR3 size: 19 residues. V shed 1 base, J shed 5 bases, and the junction held 16 bases outside the gene matches. The germline CDR1 and CDR2 sequences are SGHTA and FQGTGA. CDR3 sequence (DNA): TGTGCCAGCAGCTTAAAGGTAGCGGGGAAGACCTCCGACCACAATGAGCAGTTCTTC. Its protein is CASSLKVAGKTSDHNEQFF.

This rearrangement joins TRBV7-6 to TRBJ1-2; D perhaps matches TRBD1 (5 bases). The CDR3 is made up of 14 amino acids. The V end lost 5 bases, the J end lost 8 bases, and 18 bases lay between the germline ends. Looked up from germline, CDR1 is SGHVS and CDR2 is FNYEAQ. The CDR3 here is CASSLLAGGEGYTF. CDR3 nucleotide sequence: TGTGCCAGCAGCCTCCTTGCGGGGGGAGAAGGCTACACCTTC.

J is TRBJ2-7 and V is TRBV7-3, with 11 bases lining up with TRBD1. The junction had 3 bases not matched to a gene; V was cut back by 2 bases and J by 3 bases. CDR1 is SGHTA and CDR2 is FQGTGA in the germline V gene. The CDR3 loop spans 15 amino acids. CDR3 bases: TGTGCCAGCAGCTTAGGGGGGACAGGGGGCTACGAGCAGTACTTC. This codes for CASSLGGTGGYEQYF.

The rearrangement joins TRBV27 to TRBJ2-7, with a possible D match to TRBD2 (7 bases). Germline CDR1 MNHEY, CDR2 SMNVEV (reference sequence). The CDR3 is 13 amino acids. V was shortened by 5 bases and J by 5 bases, with 13 bases between the two germline ends. CDR3 sequence reads: CASSLRGGDEQYF. CDR3 nucleotide sequence: TGTGCCAGCAGTCTCAGGGGAGGGGACGAGCAGTACTTC.

This clone was counted once. This chain uses TRBV9 with TRBJ2-6; D might be TRBD1 (6 bases). V dropped 0 bases and J dropped 4 bases, with 11 bases sitting between them. This CDR3 is 16 amino acids long. Looked up from germline, CDR1 is SGDLS and CDR2 is YYNGEE. The CDR3 nucleotides read TGTGCCAGCAGCGTAGGGCAGGGGATGGGGGCCAACGTCCTGACTTTC. Translation: CASSVGQGMGANVLTF.

In its sample, this clone was seen a few times. V and J are TRBV19 and TRBJ2-4; TRBD2 is a possible D gene (6 bases). V lost 3 bases and J 7 bases, leaving 13 bases between the germline ends. CDR1 and CDR2 (germline): LNHDA, SQIVND (reference sequence). CDR3 length equals 14 residues. The CDR3: CASSIMVGGNIQYF. The CDR3 region has the DNA TGTGCCAGTAGTATTATGGTAGGAGGGAACATTCAGTACTTC.

This clone was counted only a few times. The chain couples TRBV5-1 to TRBJ2-7; 8 nucleotides agree with TRBD2. Per the germline V gene, CDR1 is SGHRS and CDR2 is YFSETQ. The length of the CDR3 is 15 residues. Unmatched junction bases numbered 16, after V lost 7 bases and J lost 7 bases. CDR3 loop: CASSLDGREAGEQYF. CDR3 nucleotides: TGCGCCAGCTCTCTCGACGGGCGGGAGGCGGGGGAGCAGTACTTC. Using reference TRBV5-1 and TRBJ2-7 for the parts outside the CDR3, the full variable domain is KAGVTQTPRYLIKTRGQQVTLSCSPISGHRSVSWYQQTPGQGLQFLFEYFSETQRNKGNFPGRFSGRQFSNSRSEMNVSTLELGDSALYLCASSLDGREAGEQYFGPGTRLTVT.

This chain joins TRBV13 and TRBJ2-7; 10 bases match TRBD1. V shed 5 bases and J 7 bases; nucleotides not matched to a gene: 11. Germline V gene data show CDR1 as PRHDT and CDR2 as FYEKMQ (reference sequence). The CDR3 contains 15 residues. The CDR3 here is CASSLSGTGAREQYF. The CDR3 DNA follows: TGTGCCAGCAGCCTCTCCGGGACAGGGGCCCGGGAGCAGTACTTC.

This chain uses TRBV5-6 with TRBJ2-5, with D maybe TRBD1 (5 bases). The tail of the sequence fits TRBJ2-7 better, so the J call may be wrong. There are 14 residues in the CDR3. Germline values: CDR1 SGHDT, CDR2 YYEEEE. The CDR3 DNA reads as TGTGCCAGCAGCTCTGTAGGGGTATACTACGAGCAGTACTTC. This sequence encodes CASSSVGVYYEQYF.

This chain links TRBV19 with TRBJ1-5, with 9 bases matching TRBD1. V lost 3 bases to trimming and J lost 7 bases; unmatched junction nucleotides: 4. CDR1 and CDR2 from the germline V gene are LNHDA and SQIVND (reference sequence). This CDR3 has 14 residues. The CDR3 region has the DNA TGTGCCAGTAGTATTACAGGGGGCCGACAGCCCCAGCATTTT. Translated: CASSITGGRQPQHF. Drawing the rest from reference TRBV19 and TRBJ1-5, the complete variable domain is DGGITQSPKYLFRKEGQNVTLSCEQNLNHDAMYWYRQDPGQGLRLIYYSQIVNDFQKGDIAEGYSVSREKKESFPLTVTSAQKNPTAFYLCASSITGGRQPQHFGDGTRLSIL.